This passage covers 31 T cell receptor beta chains from one sample sequenced in a study of vaccination effects on CD4 cells after COVID-19. Only in-frame clones appear in the TCRdb table, and some are missing; sequencing was by immunoSEQ multiplex PCR. The sample records about 73,000 clones, around 79% being singletons. These receptors have no identified antigens. ViraFEST expansion of antigen-specific CD4+ T cells with viral peptide pools preceded sequencing. Isolation of CD4+ T cells took place after 10 days of culture. The study found no prior SARS-CoV-2 infection in the vaccine recipients, who tested negative for nucleocapsid antibodies. The specimen comprised CD4+ T cells from PBMCs cultured with SARS-CoV-2 spike peptides, sampled before COVID-19 vaccination. The receptors were sampled from a human donor who received a COVID-19 vaccine.

V gene TRBV9 combines with J gene TRBJ1-1, with a weak D call TRBD1 (5 bases). Per germline, CDR1 SGDLS and CDR2 YYNGEE. This CDR3 has 15 residues. The ends were cut back, 4 bases at V and 0 bases at J, with 13 bases in the middle. CDR3 nucleotides: TGTGCCAGCAGCCCCGGGGGGGAAATGAACACTGAAGCTTTCTTT. It is translated as CASSPGGEMNTEAFF.

The CDR3 coding sequence is TGTGCCAGCAGTTACCCGGGTACAGGTGAAGCTTTCTTT. Encoded protein: CASSYPGTGEAFF. V gene TRBV6-5 combines with J gene TRBJ1-1; possibly TRBD1 for D (5 bases). The V gene lost 2 bases and the J gene lost 7 bases, with 11 bases spanning the gap. Germline values: CDR1 MNHEY, CDR2 SVGAGI. This CDR3 is 13 amino acids long.

DNA of the CDR3: TGTGCCAGCAGCCCCGACAGGGGGACTGGAAACACCATATATTTT. Its protein product is CASSPDRGTGNTIYF. The genes are TRBV5-6 and TRBJ1-3; 9 bases fit TRBD1. Germline CDR1 reads SGHDT; CDR2 reads YYEEEE. The CDR3 extends over 15 amino acids. The trim removed 4 bases at V and 2 bases at J, leaving 4 bases unmatched.

The V gene is TRBV24-1, the J gene TRBJ1-2; a possible D gene is TRBD1 (6 bases). The germline CDR1 and CDR2 sequences are KGHDR and SFDVKD. V was cut by 0 bases and J by 5 bases, with 9 bases left in between. There are 14 residues in the CDR3. The CDR3 is CATSDLGQSYGYTF. The CDR3 nucleotides read TGTGCCACCAGTGATTTGGGACAGTCTTATGGCTACACCTTC.

The V call is TRBV30, the J call TRBJ2-2; D might be TRBD1 (5 bases). The CDR3 length is 16 residues. The V end lost 3 bases, the J end lost 6 bases, and 20 bases lay between the germline ends. CDR1 is GTSNPN, CDR2 SVGIG, per germline (reference sequence). The CDR3 DNA reads as TGTGCCTGGAGCGTAGGGTCAGGGTTTTGGGCCGGGGAGCTGTTTTTT. Translation gives CAWSVGSGFWAGELFF.

The chain has TRBV2 and TRBJ1-4, with 11 bases identical to TRBD1. In germline, CDR1 is SNHLY, CDR2 FYNNEI. V gave up 7 bases and J gave up 5 bases; unmatched junction bases: 6. The CDR3 has 15 amino acids. The CDR3 bases are TGTGCCAGCACGGGACAGGGGGTCGCAAATGAAAAACTGTTTTTT. Protein product: CASTGQGVANEKLFF.

This chain links TRBV3-1 (or the pseudogene TRBV3-2) with TRBJ2-3; possibly TRBD2 for D (6 bases). The length of the CDR3 is 15 residues. Germline CDR1 LGHDT, CDR2 YNNKEL (reference sequence). V lost 1 base, J lost 2 bases, and 10 bases lay in between. CDR3 sequence reads: CASSQVTSYTDTQYF. In DNA form, the CDR3 reads TGTGCCAGCAGCCAAGTGACTAGTTACACAGATACGCAGTATTTT.

The rearrangement uses TRBV5-1 and TRBJ2-2, with TRBD1 identical over 9 bases. Germline V gene lookup returns CDR1 SGHRS and CDR2 YFSETQ. The junction had 5 bases not matched to a gene; V was cut back by 1 base and J by 4 bases. The CDR3 runs 16 residues. The CDR3 DNA reads TGCGCCAGCAGCTTGTGGGGACAGGGCCTCACCGGGGAGCTGTTTTTT. Its translation: CASSLWGQGLTGELFF.

Turning to this clone: At the DNA level, this CDR3 is encoded by other sequences in the same sample as well. J is TRBJ2-5 and V is TRBV9; 7 positions match TRBD1. Germline V gives CDR1 SGDLS, CDR2 YYNGEE. J gave up 4 bases and V 0 bases, and 3 bases lay outside the gene matches. CDR3 length: 14 residues. The CDR3 protein is CASSVDAGGETQYF. The CDR3 DNA follows: TGTGCCAGCAGCGTAGATGCAGGGGGAGAGACCCAGTACTTC.

The chain carries TRBV4-1 and TRBJ1-4; the match to TRBD1 covers 9 bases. Trimming removed 2 bases from V and 7 bases from J; junction bases left unmatched: 11. CDR3 length: 17 amino acids. Germline-derived CDR1 and CDR2 are MGHRA and YSYEKL. Here the CDR3 DNA reads TGCGCCAGCAGCCAATATACGTTGGGACAGGGATTTGAAAAACTGTTTTTT. Protein: CASSQYTLGQGFEKLFF.

This clone was detected a few times. The gene calls are TRBV6-1 and TRBJ2-7; TRBD1 matches at 7 bases. The germline gives CDR1 MNHNS, CDR2 SASEGT. J gave up 0 bases and V 3 bases, and 5 bases lay outside the gene matches. The CDR3 is made up of 15 amino acids. Here the CDR3 DNA reads TGTGCCAGCAGTGAGAAACAGGGGTTCTCCTACGAGCAGTACGTC. It yields the protein CASSEKQGFSYEQYV.

The rearrangement joins TRBV28 to TRBJ1-1, with a tentative D call TRBD1 (5 bases). Looked up from germline, CDR1 is MDHEN and CDR2 is SYDVKM. The ends were cut back, 4 bases at V and 1 base at J, with 19 bases in the middle. The CDR3 covers 17 residues. The CDR3 spells CASSSLPGRRENTEAFF. CDR3 sequence (DNA): TGTGCCAGCAGTTCTCTCCCGGGACGTAGGGAGAACACTGAAGCTTTCTTT.

The chain joins TRBV28 to TRBJ1-1; no reliable D call. Germline V gene data show CDR1 as MDHEN and CDR2 as SYDVKM. V gave up 1 base and J gave up 4 bases, with 4 bases separating them. The CDR3 is 12 amino acids. This CDR3 reads CASSLSGTEAFF. The CDR3 nucleotides read TGTGCCAGCAGTTTATCCGGCACTGAAGCTTTCTTT.

V usage is TRBV4-1 and J usage is TRBJ2-3; maybe TRBD2 (5 bases). There are 14 residues in the CDR3. The V end was cut by 6 bases, the J end by 2 bases, with 12 bases between. Germline lookup yields CDR1 MGHRA and CDR2 YSYEKL. The DNA for the CDR3 is TGCGCCAGCAGTTCTACGGGATTCACAGATACGCAGTATTTT. Translating gives CASSSTGFTDTQYF.

This clone was detected a few times. The V call is TRBV2, the J call TRBJ1-6; D might be TRBD1 (6 bases). The CDR3 has 15 residues. The germline V gene has CDR1 SNHLY and CDR2 FYNNEI. Trimming pared 2 bases from V and 7 bases from J, leaving 12 bases between. CDR3 residues: CASSEHAGDNSPLHF. In DNA form, the CDR3 reads TGTGCCAGCAGTGAACATGCAGGGGACAATTCACCCCTCCACTTT.

The chain couples TRBV10-2 to TRBJ2-4, with D maybe TRBD1 (6 bases). The V end lost 6 bases, the J end lost 7 bases, and 13 bases lay between the germline ends. Looked up from germline, CDR1 is WSHSY and CDR2 is SAAADI. The CDR3 runs 13 residues. The DNA for the CDR3 is TGCGCCAGCAGGCCCTTCCAGGGGAACATTCAGTACTTC. It encodes CASRPFQGNIQYF.

The chain is built from TRBV7-6 and TRBJ2-1; possible D gene TRBD1, 5 bases. This CDR3 region has 15 residues. CDR1 and CDR2 (germline): SGHVS, FNYEAQ. Trimming left V 3 bases short and J 2 bases short, with 11 bases between. CDR3 nucleotide sequence: TGTGCCAGCAGCTTCGACAGTGCCCCCTACAATGAGCAGTTCTTC. It translates to CASSFDSAPYNEQFF.

The V and J genes are TRBV6-2 or TRBV6-3 and TRBJ1-1; TRBD1 is a possible D gene (5 bases). The germline V and J ends were trimmed by 5 bases and 11 bases, with 18 bases remaining between them. CDR1 and CDR2 from the germline V gene are MNHEY and SVGEGT. This CDR3 contains 13 residues. CDR3 nucleotides: TGTGCCAGCAGTACCAACACCGGGACTTATGCTTTCTTT. This translates into CASSTNTGTYAFF.

This chain connects TRBV6-5 to TRBJ2-5; no firm D call. Germline CDR1 reads MNHEY; CDR2 reads SVGAGI. The CDR3 is 13 amino acids. Trimming pared 6 bases from V and 0 bases from J, leaving 8 bases between. Here the CDR3 DNA reads TGTGCCAGCAGCCAGACGTACCAAGAGACCCAGTACTTC. Translating gives CASSQTYQETQYF.

This rearrangement joins TRBV5-8 to TRBJ1-1, with TRBD1 matching over 8 bases. The V gene end was trimmed by 4 bases and the J gene end by 3 bases; junction bases not matched to a gene: 8. CDR3 length: 15 amino acids. CDR1 SGHTS and CDR2 YDEGEE come from the germline V gene. The CDR3 coding sequence is TGTGCCAGCAGCAGACAGGGGCTCGGGGACACTGAAGCTTTCTTT. Protein product: CASSRQGLGDTEAFF.

The genes are TRBV7-6 and TRBJ2-5, with 7 positions matching TRBD1. The J segment lost 4 bases and the V segment lost 0 bases, leaving 2 bases of the junction unmatched. There are 14 residues in the CDR3. Germline-derived CDR1 and CDR2 are SGHVS and FNYEAQ. The CDR3 region has the DNA TGTGCCAGCAGCTTAGCAGGGGGCCGAGAGACCCAGTACTTC. It translates to CASSLAGGRETQYF.

This clone was picked up one time. The J gene is TRBJ1-1, the V gene TRBV4-3, with 8 nucleotides matching TRBD1. Germline values: CDR1 LGHNA, CDR2 YSLEER. The CDR3 sequence is 18 residues long. The V segment lost 0 bases and the J segment 0 bases; nucleotides outside the gene matches: 9. In DNA form, the CDR3 reads TGCGCCAGCAGCCAAGAGTGGACAGGGTGGCCCATGAACACTGAAGCTTTCTTT. It is translated as CASSQEWTGWPMNTEAFF.

This clone was detected once. V gene TRBV5-1 combines with J gene TRBJ2-3; 8 bases align to TRBD1. Trimming took 1 base from V and 3 from J; bases not matched to a gene: 4. This CDR3 region has 15 residues. Germline lookup yields CDR1 SGHRS and CDR2 YFSETQ. The CDR3 DNA reads as TGCGCCAGCAGCTTGTTGACAGGGGATACAGATACGCAGTATTTT. It codes for CASSLLTGDTDTQYF.

The chain links TRBV9 to TRBJ1-5; D may be TRBD1 (5 bases). The length of the CDR3 is 14 residues. The germline V gene has CDR1 SGDLS and CDR2 YYNGEE. The V end lost 3 bases, the J end lost 6 bases, and 13 bases lay between the germline ends. The CDR3 DNA is TGTGCCAGCAGCGCCGACAGCCTCCCTCAGCCCCAGCATTTT. Translated: CASSADSLPQPQHF.

The gene calls are TRBV19 and TRBJ2-7; D unresolved. V was trimmed by 3 bases and J by 6 bases, leaving 12 bases between them. Per the germline V gene, CDR1 is LNHDA and CDR2 is SQIVND (reference sequence). This CDR3 spans 13 amino acids. The CDR3 coding sequence is TGTGCCAGTAGTATGTTCTTAGGCTCCGAGCAGTACGTC. Its translation is CASSMFLGSEQYV.

The V call is TRBV18, the J call TRBJ2-3; no clear D. V lost 3 bases and J 5 bases, leaving 9 bases between the germline ends. The CDR3 sequence is 13 residues long. CDR1 is KGHSH, CDR2 LQKENI, per germline. Here the CDR3 reads CASSPDRLDTQYF. The CDR3 bases are TGTGCCAGCTCACCCGACCGATTAGATACGCAGTATTTT.

V is TRBV4-1 and J is TRBJ1-5, with 9 nucleotides matching TRBD1. Germline V gene sequence: CDR1 MGHRA, CDR2 YSYEKL. The CDR3 spans 16 residues. Trimming at V came to 6 bases and at J to 1 base, leaving 7 bases not matched to a gene. CDR3 sequence (DNA): TGCGCCAGCAGTTACCGGGACAGGGCGAGCAATCAGCCCCAGCATTTT. It specifies CASSYRDRASNQPQHF.

There are a few counts of this clone. J is TRBJ1-5 and V is TRBV18; D remains unclear. This CDR3 has 13 amino acids. Germline CDR1 KGHSH, CDR2 LQKENI. V lost 5 bases and J lost 8, with 13 bases in between. The CDR3: CASSKGRAEPQHF. The CDR3 nucleotides are TGTGCCAGCTCAAAAGGGCGAGCTGAGCCCCAGCATTTT. The variable domain in full, completed from reference TRBV18 and TRBJ1-5, reads NAGVMQNPRHLVRRRGQEARLRCSPMKGHSHVYWYRQLPEEGLKFMVYLQKENIIDESGMPKERFSAEFPKEGPSILRIQQVVRGDSAAYFCASSKGRAEPQHFGDGTRLSIL.

This clone was seen a few times. This chain uses TRBV2 with TRBJ2-1, with 7 nucleotides matching TRBD2. The CDR3 is 12 residues long. V shed 2 bases and J 15 bases; nucleotides not matched to a gene: 7. Germline CDR1 SNHLY, CDR2 FYNNEI. The CDR3 sequence is CASSEREGLWFF. Written as DNA, the CDR3 is TGTGCCAGCAGTGAAAGGGAGGGGCTCTGGTTCTTC.

The rearrangement uses TRBV3-1 (or the pseudogene TRBV3-2) and TRBJ1-2, with D possibly being TRBD1 (5 bases). The ends were cut back, 4 bases at V and 4 bases at J, with 13 bases in the middle. In germline, CDR1 is LGHDT, CDR2 YNNKEL (reference sequence). The CDR3 totals 14 residues. CDR3 region: CASSLAITGYGYTF. DNA for the CDR3: TGTGCCAGCAGCCTCGCGATAACAGGCTATGGCTACACCTTC.

This clone appeared a few times. V and J are TRBV6-6 and TRBJ1-2; D is undetermined. Looked up from germline, CDR1 is MNHNY and CDR2 is SVGAGI (reference sequence). The CDR3 runs 12 residues. Deletions cut 7 bases from V and 5 bases from J, with 11 bases between. The CDR3 here is CASNREEYGYTF. The DNA of the CDR3 is TGTGCCAGCAACCGGGAGGAGTATGGCTACACCTTC.